This is a list of T cell receptor beta chains from one sample in a study of OX40 agonist ivuxolimab in advanced cancers. The table came from immunoSEQ multiplex PCR; TCRdb's copy has only in-frame clones and leaves some out. The sample lists some 94,000 clones, under 95% occurring once. The source material was CD4+ or CD8+ T cells sorted from blood, sampled in a trial of the OX40 agonist ivuxolimab. The source is an adult with an advanced solid tumor such as melanoma, head and neck, liver or kidney cancer. CDR3s include the opening cysteine and the closing phenylalanine or tryptophan. The D gene is left open where the match is weak. Size is omitted from some rows. Given values are once, few, many or a class for expanded clones.

clone_size j_call v_call d_call cdr3_nt cdr3_aa
. TRBJ2-3 TRBV5-4 . TGTGCCAGCAGCTTGCTAGGCAGCACAGATACGCAGTATTTT CASSLLGSTDTQYF
. TRBJ1-2 TRBV6-5 . TGTGCCAGCAGTTACTCCGGGACAAACTCTGGCTACACCTTC CASSYSGTNSGYTF
. TRBJ2-3 TRBV6-5 . TGTGCCAGCAGTTACGCAGATACGCAGTATTTT CASSYADTQYF
. TRBJ1-5 TRBV19 . TGTGCCTCCAAGATCGGCGCAGGCTCTTCGCCCCAGCATTTT CASKIGAGSSPQHF
. TRBJ2-5 TRBV29-1 . TGCAGCGTTGAAGAGACCCAGTACTTC CSVEETQYF
. TRBJ2-7 TRBV5-1 TRBD1 TGCGCCAGCAGCTTAACCATTACTGACAGGGGGTCTGACGAGCAGTACTTC CASSLTITDRGSDEQYF
. TRBJ2-2 TRBV5-4 TRBD2 TGTGCCAGCAGCTTGAGACGGGAGGGCCCCGGGGAGCTGTTTTTT CASSLRREGPGELFF
. TRBJ1-5 TRBV9 TRBD1 TGTGCCAGCAGCCTGGGACAGGGTGTGGGCCAGCCCCAGCATTTT CASSLGQGVGQPQHF
. TRBJ1-2 TRBV11-3 TRBD1 TGTGCCAGCAGCGAGTCCTACATAGCGGGACAGGGGCGAGACTATGGCTACACCTTC CASSESYIAGQGRDYGYTF
. TRBJ1-1 TRBV7-8 . TGTGCCAGCAGCCCTCGACAGTTGAACACTGAAGCTTTCTTT CASSPRQLNTEAFF
. TRBJ1-4 TRBV7-2 TRBD1 TGTGCCAGCAGCTATGGGACAGTTAATGAAAAACTGTTTTTT CASSYGTVNEKLFF
. TRBJ2-3 TRBV6-5 TRBD1 TGTGCCCTAACCCTAAGGGGGCAGGTAGATACGCAGTATTTT CALTLRGQVDTQYF
. TRBJ2-5 TRBV27 . TGTGCCAGCAGTTTAAGGGGCCAGACCCAGTACTTC CASSLRGQTQYF
. TRBJ2-1 TRBV21-1 . TGTGCCAGACCGCCGAGGGGGGCCGGCTACAATGAGCAGTTCTTC CARPPRGAGYNEQFF
. TRBJ2-1 TRBV19 . TGTGCCAGTAGTATAGAATCAGGGTGGAGCTCCTACAATGAGCAGTTCTTC CASSIESGWSSYNEQFF
. TRBJ2-7 TRBV18 TRBD2 TGTGCCAGCTCACCCCAATCGAGTGAGCTAGCGGCCCTGAACGAGCAGTACTTC CASSPQSSELAALNEQYF
. TRBJ2-7 TRBV9 . TGTGCCAGCAGCGTAAGGAGGGACTCGGAGCAGTACTTC CASSVRRDSEQYF
. TRBJ2-2 TRBV9 . TGTGCCAGCAGCCCAGATGACGGCTCGAACACCGGGGAGCTGTTTTTT CASSPDDGSNTGELFF
. TRBJ2-1 TRBV15 TRBD2 TGTGCCACCAGCAGCTATACGTTGCGGGAGCCAAGCAATGAGCAGTTCTTC CATSSYTLREPSNEQFF
. TRBJ2-7 TRBV7-2 TRBD1 TGTGCCAGCAGCCGGGACAGGGGCTACGAGCAGTACTTC CASSRDRGYEQYF
. TRBJ2-4 TRBV11-3 . TGTGCCAGCAGTCGCCGAACAGGGAGGTTAGACATTCAGTACTTC CASSRRTGRLDIQYF
. TRBJ2-5 TRBV11-2 TRBD2 TGTGCCAGCAGCCCTAGCGGGGTCATCGGGGAGACCCAGTACTTC CASSPSGVIGETQYF
. TRBJ2-7 TRBV7-9 . TGTGCCAGCAGCTTAGTGGGGGCAAACTCCTACGAGCAGTACTTC CASSLVGANSYEQYF
. TRBJ2-3 TRBV19 TRBD2 TGTGCCAGTAAGCATAGCGGGAGAGCCGCAGATACGCAGTATTTT CASKHSGRAADTQYF
. TRBJ2-7 TRBV10-1 . TGCGCCAGCAGTGAAGGACCGGCCAGGGGTTGCTACGAGCAGTACTTC CASSEGPARGCYEQYF
medium-sized TRBJ1-5 TRBV5-1 TRBD1 TGCGCCAGCAGCTCCGAGACAGGGGGCGCTGGGTCGGATCAGCCCCAGCATTTT CASSSETGGAGSDQPQHF
. TRBJ1-2 TRBV28 TRBD1 TGTGCCAGCAGTTTGTCCCGCGACAGGGGGCTGTATGGCTACACCTTC CASSLSRDRGLYGYTF
. TRBJ1-1 TRBV9 . TGTGCCAGCAGCGCGACCGGGGCCCTGAACACTGAAGCTTTCTTT CASSATGALNTEAFF
. TRBJ2-1 TRBV10-3 TRBD2 TGTGCCATCAGTGAGTCAGGCGGGAGGGCCAATGAGCAGTTCTTC CAISESGGRANEQFF